Below are 8 T cell receptor beta chains sequenced from a single sample in a study of identical twins. TCRdb redid the calling of the 5' RACE reads with MiXCR, one entry per CDR3 protein. The data contain 500,000 to 600,000 distinct CDR3 sequences, less than 25% of them singletons. These data also formed part of another study, on T cells expressing NK-cell markers.

Sequencing was done on a sample of CD4+ T cells sorted from blood. The receptors here all came from a woman between 18 and 29 years old in good health.

This clonotype has just a few counts. The chain recombines TRBV11-3 with TRBJ1-2, with TRBD1 as a possible D gene (5 bases). The CDR3 runs 15 residues. From germline, CDR1 is SGHNT and CDR2 YENEEA. The V and J ends lost 1 base and 4 bases respectively, with 13 bases between them. CDR3 sequence: CASSLVGDVGYGYTF. CDR3 nucleotide sequence: TGTGCCAGCAGCTTAGTGGGGGATGTCGGCTATGGCTACACCTTC.

In its sample, this clonotype was seen many times. The chain links TRBV20-1 to TRBJ2-7; D might be TRBD2 (5 bases). The CDR3 covers 14 residues. The germline gives CDR1 DFQATT, CDR2 SNEGSKA (reference sequence). V shed 6 bases and J shed 5 bases, with 20 bases lying between them. CDR3 loop: CSAPGPGGGHEQYF. The CDR3 nucleotides are TGCAGTGCACCGGGCCCCGGAGGCGGACACGAGCAGTACTTC.

The CDR3 reads CASSGSASPRNQPQHF. CDR3 nucleotide sequence: TGTGCCAGCAGTGGGAGTGCGAGCCCTCGCAATCAGCCCCAGCATTTT. The chain is built from TRBV12-3 or TRBV12-4 and TRBJ1-5; the D is unclear. This CDR3 has 16 residues. Trimming shortened V by 5 bases and J by 2 bases, and 16 bases separated the two germline ends.

The chain uses TRBV12-3 or TRBV12-4 and TRBJ2-5, with D perhaps matching TRBD1 or TRBD2 (6 bases each). The CDR3 sequence is 15 residues long. V lost 6 bases to trimming and J lost 4 bases, with 18 bases between them. The CDR3 sequence is CASSHPESGAETQYF. In DNA, the CDR3 is TGTGCCAGCAGCCACCCCGAGTCGGGGGCAGAGACCCAGTACTTC.

The chain employs TRBV7-2 and TRBJ2-5; D remains unclear. Germline CDR1 and CDR2: SGHTA and FQGNSA. V dropped 5 bases and J dropped 5 bases, with 15 bases sitting between them. The CDR3 runs to 14 residues. Here the CDR3 reads CASSPRGASETQYF. CDR3 DNA sequence: TGTGCCAGCAGCCCCCGTGGTGCTTCGGAGACCCAGTACTTC. Supplemented by reference TRBV7-2 and TRBJ2-5, the full variable domain reads GAGVSQSPSNKVTEKGKDVELRCDPISGHTALYWYRQSLGQGLEFLIYFQGNSAPDKSGLPSDRFSAERTGGSVSTLTIQRTQQEDSAVYLCASSPRGASETQYFGPGTRLLVL.

The rearrangement joins TRBV20-1 to TRBJ2-5; 8 bases are shared with TRBD2. V shed 0 bases and J 6 bases; nucleotides not matched to a gene: 3. Germline lookup yields CDR1 DFQATT and CDR2 SNEGSKA (reference sequence). The CDR3 has 13 amino acids. CDR3 sequence: CSARDTGGKTQYF. CDR3 DNA: TGCAGTGCTAGAGATACGGGGGGGAAGACCCAGTACTTC.

This clonotype has a handful of counts. The chain couples TRBV10-3 to TRBJ2-3, with 11 positions matching TRBD2. CDR1 and CDR2 from the germline V gene are ENHRY and SYGVKD. V trimming: 9 bases; J trimming: 2 bases; junction bases outside the gene matches: 7. CDR3 size: 15 residues. The CDR3 sequence is CAMRLAGKPTDTQYF. The CDR3 bases are TGTGCCATGAGACTAGCGGGGAAGCCCACAGATACGCAGTATTTT.

This clonotype occurred many times. The chain employs TRBV12-3 or TRBV12-4 and TRBJ1-2; D gene ambiguous. This CDR3 has 12 amino acids. V gave up 1 base and J gave up 4 bases, with 4 bases separating them. CDR3 nucleotide sequence: TGTGCCAGCAGTTTAGGCATCTATGGCTACACCTTC. Residues: CASSLGIYGYTF.